Listed below are T cell receptor beta chains from one sample, sequenced in a study of blood T cell repertoires in COVID-19. Clones were read by immunoSEQ multiplex PCR, and TCRdb kept only the in-frame ones, dropping some. The table records about 300,000 clones, around nine tenths of them present only once. Material: PBMCs or T cells enriched from blood (not recorded which). These receptors were obtained from a woman aged 30 to 39 who had recovered from COVID-19. Both conserved end residues are part of each CDR3. A D gene is named only where the DNA matches it firmly. Only part of the rows carry a size: once, few, many, or a class if the clone is expanded.

CDR3	DNA	J	size	V	D
CASSFSPGQGDEQYF	TGTGCCAGCAGCTTCTCTCCGGGACAGGGCGACGAGCAGTACTTC	TRBJ2-7	few	TRBV7-9	TRBD1
CASSLVGGNTEAFF	TGCGCCAGCAGCTTGGTGGGGGGGAACACTGAAGCTTTCTTT	TRBJ1-1	.	TRBV5-1	.
CASSGDYYGYTF	TGTGCCAGCAGCGGCGACTACTATGGCTACACCTTC	TRBJ1-2	.	TRBV7-2	.
CASSFLPGELFF	TGTGCCAGCAGTTTCCTTCCCGGGGAGCTGTTTTTT	TRBJ2-2	.	TRBV12-3/TRBV12-4	.
CASSIAGGQGISPLHF	TGTGCCAGTAGTATTGCCGGGGGACAGGGGATCTCACCCCTCCACTTT	TRBJ1-6	.	TRBV19	TRBD1
CASSKGQYGYTF	TGTGCCAGTAGTAAGGGGCAGTATGGCTACACCTTC	TRBJ1-2	.	TRBV19	.
CASRVTEAFHGYTF	TGTGCCAGCAGGGTGACAGAAGCATTCCATGGCTACACCTTC	TRBJ1-2	.	TRBV6-5	.
CASSLEPGGHAFF	TGCGCCAGCAGCTTGGAACCGGGAGGGCACGCTTTCTTT	TRBJ1-1	.	TRBV5-1	.
CASSPGTGGGYTF	TGTGCCAGCTCACCAGGCACAGGGGGAGGCTACACCTTC	TRBJ1-2	.	TRBV18	TRBD1
CASSHPGGGREQYF	TGTGCCAGCAGCCATCCCGGGGGGGGAAGAGAGCAGTACTTC	TRBJ2-7	once	TRBV3-1/TRBV3-2	TRBD2
CASSYGTWLSYEQYF	TGTGCCAGCAGTTACGGGACTTGGCTCTCCTACGAGCAGTACTTC	TRBJ2-7	.	TRBV6-5	.
CASSLAAGPGELFF	TGCGCCAGCAGCTTGGCCGCGGGGCCCGGGGAGCTGTTTTTT	TRBJ2-2	.	TRBV5-1	.
CASKTQGGYTF	TGTGCCAGCAAGACGCAGGGAGGCTACACCTTC	TRBJ1-2	few	TRBV6-5	.
CASSLGTGGNQPQHF	TGTGCCAGCAGTTTAGGGACAGGGGGCAATCAGCCCCAGCATTTT	TRBJ1-5	once	TRBV28	TRBD1
CASSPWGQTEAFF	TGTGCCAGCTCACCCTGGGGACAGACTGAAGCTTTCTTT	TRBJ1-1	once	TRBV18	TRBD1
CAISGGGSPSYEQYF	TGTGCCATCAGTGGCGGGGGGTCACCAAGCTACGAGCAGTACTTC	TRBJ2-7	.	TRBV10-3	TRBD2
CASRSRQGTDGYTF	TGTGCCAGCAGAAGCAGACAGGGGACGGATGGCTACACCTTC	TRBJ1-2	.	TRBV2	TRBD1
CASSAEGTGDTEAFF	TGTGCCAGCAGCGCAGAGGGGACAGGGGACACTGAAGCTTTCTTT	TRBJ1-1	.	TRBV13	TRBD1
CASRMWGEVGTGELFF	TGTGCCAGCAGGATGTGGGGCGAAGTGGGAACCGGGGAGCTGTTTTTT	TRBJ2-2	.	TRBV27	.
CASSYQAAEGYTF	TGTGCCAGCAGTTATCAGGCCGCTGAAGGCTACACCTTC	TRBJ1-2	.	TRBV2	.
CATSRVGDRGDSYYGYTF	TGTGCCACCAGCAGAGTGGGGGACAGGGGGGATTCCTACTATGGCTACACCTTC	TRBJ1-2	.	TRBV15	TRBD1
CAWSVRALNEKLFF	TGTGCCTGGAGTGTACGAGCTCTTAATGAAAAACTGTTTTTT	TRBJ1-4	.	TRBV30	.
CASSHGVAGTEAFF	TGTGCCAGCAGTCACGGGGTCGCGGGGACTGAAGCTTTCTTT	TRBJ1-1	.	TRBV6-6	.
CASSPIDRSANYGYTF	TGTGCCAGCTCACCGATAGACAGGTCTGCTAACTATGGCTACACCTTC	TRBJ1-2	.	TRBV18	.
CASRETGGLGAFF	TGTGCCAGCAGGGAAACAGGGGGCTTGGGGGCTTTCTTT	TRBJ1-1	once	TRBV6-6	TRBD1
CASSSPPGLADYNEQFF	TGTGCCAGCAGCTCTCCCCCGGGACTAGCGGACTACAATGAGCAGTTCTTC	TRBJ2-1	once	TRBV7-2	TRBD2
CASSLRGHGYEQYF	TGTGCCAGCAGCCTAAGGGGACATGGTTACGAGCAGTACTTC	TRBJ2-7	once	TRBV27	.
CAISDYPWTGDPGELFF	TGTGCCATCAGTGACTACCCCTGGACAGGGGACCCCGGGGAGCTGTTTTTT	TRBJ2-2	.	TRBV10-3	TRBD1